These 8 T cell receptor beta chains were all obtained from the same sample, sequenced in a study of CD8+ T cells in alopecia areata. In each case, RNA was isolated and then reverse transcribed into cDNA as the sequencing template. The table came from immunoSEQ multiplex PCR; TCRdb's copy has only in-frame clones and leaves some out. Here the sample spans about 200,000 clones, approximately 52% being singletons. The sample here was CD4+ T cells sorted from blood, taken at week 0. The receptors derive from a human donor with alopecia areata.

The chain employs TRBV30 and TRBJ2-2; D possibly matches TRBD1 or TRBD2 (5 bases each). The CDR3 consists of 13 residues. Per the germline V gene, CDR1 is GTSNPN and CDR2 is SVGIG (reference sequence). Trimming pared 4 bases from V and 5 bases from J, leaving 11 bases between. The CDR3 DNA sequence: TGTGCCTGGAACCCAGGGAGAACCGGGGAGCTGTTTTTT. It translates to CAWNPGRTGELFF.

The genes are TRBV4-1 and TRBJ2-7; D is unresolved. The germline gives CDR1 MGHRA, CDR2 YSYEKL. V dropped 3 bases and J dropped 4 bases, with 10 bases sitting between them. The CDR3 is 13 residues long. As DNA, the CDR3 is TGCGCCAGCAGCCAGGCTCCCCTTTACGAGCAGTACTTC. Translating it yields CASSQAPLYEQYF.

For the CDR3, the DNA is TGTGCCAGCAGCCGAGCGATAGATACGCAGTATTTT. Amino acids: CASSRAIDTQYF. The V call is TRBV7-8, the J call TRBJ2-3, with unresolved D. Germline V gene data show CDR1 as SGHVS and CDR2 as FQNEAQ. V shed 5 bases and J shed 5 bases, with 8 bases lying between them. CDR3 length: 12 amino acids.

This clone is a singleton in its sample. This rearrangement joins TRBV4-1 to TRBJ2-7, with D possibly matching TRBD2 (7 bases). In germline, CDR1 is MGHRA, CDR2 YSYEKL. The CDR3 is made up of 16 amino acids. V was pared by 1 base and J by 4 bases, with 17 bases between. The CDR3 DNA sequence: TGCGCCAGCAGCCAAGTGGGGGGGCGCGTATGGTACGAGCAGTACTTC. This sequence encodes CASSQVGGRVWYEQYF.

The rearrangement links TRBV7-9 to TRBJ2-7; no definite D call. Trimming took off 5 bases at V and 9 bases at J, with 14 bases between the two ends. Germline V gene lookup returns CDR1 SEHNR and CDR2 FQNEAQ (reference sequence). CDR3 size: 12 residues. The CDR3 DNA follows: TGTGCCAGCAGCCGGCCTGCTTTAGGGCAGTACTTC. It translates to CASSRPALGQYF.

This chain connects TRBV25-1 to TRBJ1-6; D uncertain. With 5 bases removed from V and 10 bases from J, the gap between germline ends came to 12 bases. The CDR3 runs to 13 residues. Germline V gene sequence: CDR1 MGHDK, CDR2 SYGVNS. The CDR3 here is CASSRTGGSPLHF. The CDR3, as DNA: TGTGCCAGCAGTCGTACGGGAGGATCACCCCTCCACTTT.

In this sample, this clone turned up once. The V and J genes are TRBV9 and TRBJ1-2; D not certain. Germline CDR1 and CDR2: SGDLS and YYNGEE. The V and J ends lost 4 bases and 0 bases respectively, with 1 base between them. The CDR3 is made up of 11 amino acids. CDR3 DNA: TGTGCCAGCAGCTCTAACTATGGCTACACCTTC. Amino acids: CASSSNYGYTF.

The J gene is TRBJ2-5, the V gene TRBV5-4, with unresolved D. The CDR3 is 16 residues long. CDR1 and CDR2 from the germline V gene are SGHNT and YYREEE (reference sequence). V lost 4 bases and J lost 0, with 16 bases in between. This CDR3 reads CASSHPSDMYQETQYF. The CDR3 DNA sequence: TGTGCCAGCAGCCACCCCTCCGACATGTACCAAGAGACCCAGTACTTC.